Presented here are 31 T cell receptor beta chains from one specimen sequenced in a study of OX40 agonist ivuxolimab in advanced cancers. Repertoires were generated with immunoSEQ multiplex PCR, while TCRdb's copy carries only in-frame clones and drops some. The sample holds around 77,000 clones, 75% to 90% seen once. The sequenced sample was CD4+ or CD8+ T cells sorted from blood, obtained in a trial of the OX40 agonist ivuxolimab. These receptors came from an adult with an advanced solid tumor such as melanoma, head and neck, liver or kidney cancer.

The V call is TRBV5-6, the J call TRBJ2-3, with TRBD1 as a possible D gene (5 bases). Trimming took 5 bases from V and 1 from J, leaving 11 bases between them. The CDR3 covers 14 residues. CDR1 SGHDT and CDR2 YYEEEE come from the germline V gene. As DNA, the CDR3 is TGTGCCAGCAGTTCGGCGACAGGCACAGATACGCAGTATTTT. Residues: CASSSATGTDTQYF.

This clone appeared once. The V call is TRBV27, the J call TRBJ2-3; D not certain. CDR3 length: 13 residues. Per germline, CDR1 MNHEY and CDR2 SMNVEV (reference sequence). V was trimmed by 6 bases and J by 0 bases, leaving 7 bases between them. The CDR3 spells CASRGFSTDTQYF. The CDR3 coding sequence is TGTGCCAGCAGGGGTTTTAGCACAGATACGCAGTATTTT.

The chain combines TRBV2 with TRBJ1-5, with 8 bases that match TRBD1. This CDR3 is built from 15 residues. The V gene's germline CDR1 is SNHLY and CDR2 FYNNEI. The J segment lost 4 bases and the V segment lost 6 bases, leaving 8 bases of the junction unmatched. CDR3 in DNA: TGTGCCAGCAGGGAACAGGGGGGGGGAAATCAGCCCCAGCATTTT. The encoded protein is CASREQGGGNQPQHF. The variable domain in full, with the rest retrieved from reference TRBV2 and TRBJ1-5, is EPEVTQTPSHQVTQMGQEVILRCVPISNHLYFYWYRQILGQKVEFLVSFYNNEISEKSEIFDDQFSVERPDGSNFTLKIRSTKLEDSAMYFCASREQGGGNQPQHFGDGTRLSIL.

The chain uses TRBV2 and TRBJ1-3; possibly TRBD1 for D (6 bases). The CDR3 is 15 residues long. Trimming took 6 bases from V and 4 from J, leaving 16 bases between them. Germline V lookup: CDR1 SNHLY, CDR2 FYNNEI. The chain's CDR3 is CASRKRGTTGNTIYF. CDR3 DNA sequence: TGTGCCAGCAGAAAAAGGGGGACGACCGGAAACACCATATATTTT.

The CDR3 is CASSFAGQGNQPQHF. The CDR3 DNA follows: TGTGCCAGTAGTTTCGCCGGACAGGGGAATCAGCCCCAGCATTTT. The rearrangement uses TRBV19 and TRBJ1-5; 9 bases line up with TRBD1. V trimming: 5 bases; J trimming: 4 bases; junction bases outside the gene matches: 6. CDR1 and CDR2 (germline): LNHDA, SQIVND (reference sequence). The CDR3 runs to 15 residues.

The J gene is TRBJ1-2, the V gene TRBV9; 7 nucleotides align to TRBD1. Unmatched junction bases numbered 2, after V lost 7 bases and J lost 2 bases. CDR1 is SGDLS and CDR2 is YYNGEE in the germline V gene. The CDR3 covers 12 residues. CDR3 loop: CASDRENYGYTF. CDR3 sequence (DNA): TGTGCCAGCGACAGGGAAAACTATGGCTACACCTTC.

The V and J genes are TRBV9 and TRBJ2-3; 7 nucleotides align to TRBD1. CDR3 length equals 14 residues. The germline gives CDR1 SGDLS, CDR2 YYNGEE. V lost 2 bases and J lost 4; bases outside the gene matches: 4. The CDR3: CASSVGTDADTQYF. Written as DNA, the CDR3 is TGTGCCAGCAGCGTTGGGACAGACGCAGATACGCAGTATTTT. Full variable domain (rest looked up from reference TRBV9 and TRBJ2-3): DSGVTQTPKHLITATGQRVTLRCSPRSGDLSVYWYQQSLDQGLQFLIQYYNGEERAKGNILERFSAQQFPDLHSELNLSSLELGDSALYFCASSVGTDADTQYFGPGTRLTVL.

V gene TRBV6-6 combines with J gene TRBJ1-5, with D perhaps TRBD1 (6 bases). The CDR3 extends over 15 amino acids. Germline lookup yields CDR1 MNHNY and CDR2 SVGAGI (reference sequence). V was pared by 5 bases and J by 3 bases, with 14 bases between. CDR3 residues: CASSHDRRLNQPQHF. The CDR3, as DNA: TGTGCCAGCAGTCACGACAGGAGACTCAATCAGCCCCAGCATTTT.

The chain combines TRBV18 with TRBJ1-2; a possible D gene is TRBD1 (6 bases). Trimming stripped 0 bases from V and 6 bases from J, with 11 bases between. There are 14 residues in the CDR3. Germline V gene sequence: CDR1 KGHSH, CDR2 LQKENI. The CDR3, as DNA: TGTGCCAGCTCACCACCGGGACACCGAAATGGCTACACCTTC. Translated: CASSPPGHRNGYTF. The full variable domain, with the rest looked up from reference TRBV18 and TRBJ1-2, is NAGVMQNPRHLVRRRGQEARLRCSPMKGHSHVYWYRQLPEEGLKFMVYLQKENIIDESGMPKERFSAEFPKEGPSILRIQQVVRGDSAAYFCASSPPGHRNGYTFGSGTRLTVV.

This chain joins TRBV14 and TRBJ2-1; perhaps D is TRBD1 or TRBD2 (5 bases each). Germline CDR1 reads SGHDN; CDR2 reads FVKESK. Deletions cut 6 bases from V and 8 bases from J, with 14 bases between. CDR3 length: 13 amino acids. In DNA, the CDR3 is TGTGCCAGCAGTCCAGGGTTGAGGGATGAGCAGTTCTTC. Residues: CASSPGLRDEQFF.

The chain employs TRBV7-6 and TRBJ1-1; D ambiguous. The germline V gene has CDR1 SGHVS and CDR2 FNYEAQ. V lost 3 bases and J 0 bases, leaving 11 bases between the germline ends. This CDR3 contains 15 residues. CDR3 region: CASSFSARMNTEAFF. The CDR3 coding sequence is TGTGCCAGCAGCTTTTCAGCGAGAATGAACACTGAAGCTTTCTTT.

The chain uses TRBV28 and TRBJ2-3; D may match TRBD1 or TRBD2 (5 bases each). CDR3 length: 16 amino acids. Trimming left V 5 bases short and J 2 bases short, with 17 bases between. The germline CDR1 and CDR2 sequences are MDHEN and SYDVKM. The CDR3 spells CASSPIGQGDTDTQYF. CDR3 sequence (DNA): TGTGCCAGCAGTCCTATCGGGCAGGGAGACACAGATACGCAGTATTTT.

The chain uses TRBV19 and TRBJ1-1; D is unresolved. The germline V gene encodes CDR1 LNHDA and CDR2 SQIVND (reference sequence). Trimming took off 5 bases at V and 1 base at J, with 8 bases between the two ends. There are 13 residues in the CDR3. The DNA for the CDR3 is TGTGCCAGTAGTGCCGTAGAGAACACTGAAGCTTTCTTT. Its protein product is CASSAVENTEAFF.

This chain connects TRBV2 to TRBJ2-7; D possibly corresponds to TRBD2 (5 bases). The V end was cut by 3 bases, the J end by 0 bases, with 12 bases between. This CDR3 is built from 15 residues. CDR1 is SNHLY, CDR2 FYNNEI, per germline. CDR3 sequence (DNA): TGTGCCAGCAGTGACCCATTCGGGGACTCCTACGAGCAGTACTTC. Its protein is CASSDPFGDSYEQYF.

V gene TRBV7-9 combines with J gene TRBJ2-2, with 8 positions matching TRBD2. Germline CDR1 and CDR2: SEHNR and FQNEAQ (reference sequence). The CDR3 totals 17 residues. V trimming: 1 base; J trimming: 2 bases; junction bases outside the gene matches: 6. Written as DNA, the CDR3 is TGTGCCAGCAGCTTAGGGGCCGGACTAGCCAACACCGGGGAGCTGTTTTTT. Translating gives CASSLGAGLANTGELFF.

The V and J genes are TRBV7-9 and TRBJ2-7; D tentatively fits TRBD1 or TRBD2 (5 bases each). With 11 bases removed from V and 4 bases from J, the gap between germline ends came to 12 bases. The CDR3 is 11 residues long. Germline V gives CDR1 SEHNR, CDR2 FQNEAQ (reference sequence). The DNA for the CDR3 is TGTGCCTATCGGGACGGTTACGAGCAGTACTTC. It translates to CAYRDGYEQYF. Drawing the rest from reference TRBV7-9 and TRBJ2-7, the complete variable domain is DTGVSQNPRHKITKRGQNVTFRCDPISEHNRLYWYRQTLGQGPEFLTYFQNEAQLEKSRLLSDRFSAERPKGSFSTLEIQRTEQGDSAMYLCAYRDGYEQYFGPGTRLTVT.

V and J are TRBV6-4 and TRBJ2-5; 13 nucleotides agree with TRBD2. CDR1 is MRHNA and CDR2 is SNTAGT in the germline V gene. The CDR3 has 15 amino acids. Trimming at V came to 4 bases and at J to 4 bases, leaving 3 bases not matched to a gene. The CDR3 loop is CASSATSGRAETQYF. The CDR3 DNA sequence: TGTGCCAGCAGTGCCACTAGCGGGAGGGCAGAGACCCAGTACTTC.

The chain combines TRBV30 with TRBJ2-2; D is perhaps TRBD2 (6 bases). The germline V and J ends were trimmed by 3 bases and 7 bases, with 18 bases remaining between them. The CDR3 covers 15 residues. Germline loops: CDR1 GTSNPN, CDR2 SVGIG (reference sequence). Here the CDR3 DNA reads TGTGCCTGGAGCCACGCCCCCGGGGGAATCGGGGAGCTGTTTTTT. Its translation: CAWSHAPGGIGELFF.

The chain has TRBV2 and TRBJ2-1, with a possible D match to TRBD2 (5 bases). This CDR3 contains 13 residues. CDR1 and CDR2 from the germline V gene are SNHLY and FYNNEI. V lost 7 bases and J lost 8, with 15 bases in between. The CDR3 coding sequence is TGTGCCAGCAAAGCGGAGCCTTTGGATGAGCAGTTCTTC. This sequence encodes CASKAEPLDEQFF. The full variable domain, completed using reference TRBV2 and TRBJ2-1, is EPEVTQTPSHQVTQMGQEVILRCVPISNHLYFYWYRQILGQKVEFLVSFYNNEISEKSEIFDDQFSVERPDGSNFTLKIRSTKLEDSAMYFCASKAEPLDEQFFGPGTRLTVL.

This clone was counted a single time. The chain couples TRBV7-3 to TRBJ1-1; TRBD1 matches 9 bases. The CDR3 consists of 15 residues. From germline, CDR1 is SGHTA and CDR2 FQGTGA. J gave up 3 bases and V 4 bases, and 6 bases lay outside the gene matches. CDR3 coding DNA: TGTGCCAGCAGCTCCCCGACAGGGGGGTACACTGAAGCTTTCTTT. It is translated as CASSSPTGGYTEAFF.

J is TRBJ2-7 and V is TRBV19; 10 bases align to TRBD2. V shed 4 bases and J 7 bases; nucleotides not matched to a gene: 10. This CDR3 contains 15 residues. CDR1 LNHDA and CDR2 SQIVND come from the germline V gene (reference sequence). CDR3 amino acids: CASSNGLAAGAEQYF. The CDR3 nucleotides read TGTGCCAGTAGTAACGGACTAGCGGCTGGCGCGGAGCAGTACTTC.

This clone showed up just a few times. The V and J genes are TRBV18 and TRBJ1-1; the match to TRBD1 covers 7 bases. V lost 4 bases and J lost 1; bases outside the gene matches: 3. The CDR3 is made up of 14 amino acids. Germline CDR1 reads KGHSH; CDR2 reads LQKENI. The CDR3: CASSREGANTEAFF. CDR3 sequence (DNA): TGTGCCAGCTCACGCGAGGGGGCGAACACTGAAGCTTTCTTT.

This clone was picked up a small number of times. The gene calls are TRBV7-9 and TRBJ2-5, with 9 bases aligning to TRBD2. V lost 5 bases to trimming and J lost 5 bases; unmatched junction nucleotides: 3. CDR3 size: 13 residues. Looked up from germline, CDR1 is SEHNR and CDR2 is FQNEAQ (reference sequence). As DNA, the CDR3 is TGTGCCAGCAGCGCCAGCGGGAGGGAGACCCAGTACTTC. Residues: CASSASGRETQYF.

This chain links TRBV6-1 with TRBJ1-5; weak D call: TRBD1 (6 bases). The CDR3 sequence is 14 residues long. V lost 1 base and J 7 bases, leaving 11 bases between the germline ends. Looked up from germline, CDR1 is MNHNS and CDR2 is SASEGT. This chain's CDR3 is CASSEGQGLQPQHF. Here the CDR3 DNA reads TGTGCCAGCAGTGAAGGGCAGGGGCTGCAGCCCCAGCATTTT.

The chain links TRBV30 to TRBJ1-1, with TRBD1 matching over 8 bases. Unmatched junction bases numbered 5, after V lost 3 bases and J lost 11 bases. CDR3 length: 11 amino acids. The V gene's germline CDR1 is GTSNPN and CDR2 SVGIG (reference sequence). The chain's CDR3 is CAWREQGGAFF. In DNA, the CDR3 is TGTGCCTGGAGGGAACAGGGGGGGGCTTTCTTT.

The chain's CDR3 is CSVEGWDVKVGRFF. CDR3 DNA: TGCAGCGTTGAAGGATGGGACGTAAAAGTCGGGCGGTTCTTC. The chain employs TRBV29-1 and TRBJ2-1, with D perhaps given as TRBD1 or TRBD2 (5 bases each). The CDR3 totals 14 residues. CDR1 and CDR2 from the germline V gene are SQVTM and ANQGSEA. V lost 1 base and J lost 15, with 22 bases in between.

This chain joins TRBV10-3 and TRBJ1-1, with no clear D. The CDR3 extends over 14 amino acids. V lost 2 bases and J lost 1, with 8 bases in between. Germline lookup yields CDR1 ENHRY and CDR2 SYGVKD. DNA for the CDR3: TGTGCCATCAGTGAGAGACCGTGGAACACTGAAGCTTTCTTT. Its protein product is CAISERPWNTEAFF.

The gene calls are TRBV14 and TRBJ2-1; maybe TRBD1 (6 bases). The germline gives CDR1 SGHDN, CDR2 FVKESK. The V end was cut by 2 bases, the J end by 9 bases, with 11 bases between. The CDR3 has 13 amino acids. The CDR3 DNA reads TGTGCCAGCAGCCAATACAGGGTGGGTGAGCAGTTCTTC. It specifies CASSQYRVGEQFF.

CDR3 nucleotides: TGTGCCAGCAGTATCCGGACGGATAGAAACACCATATATTTT. Translation: CASSIRTDRNTIYF. The chain uses TRBV6-5 and TRBJ1-3; no definite D call. This CDR3 is built from 14 residues. Germline V gives CDR1 MNHEY, CDR2 SVGAGI. V was trimmed by 5 bases and J by 5 bases, leaving 13 bases between them.

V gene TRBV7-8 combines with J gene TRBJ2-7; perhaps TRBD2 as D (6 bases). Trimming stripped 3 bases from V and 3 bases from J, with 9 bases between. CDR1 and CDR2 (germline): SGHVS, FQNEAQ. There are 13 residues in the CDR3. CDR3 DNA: TGTGCCAGCAGCTTTGACGGGAGCTACGAGCAGTACTTC. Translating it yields CASSFDGSYEQYF.

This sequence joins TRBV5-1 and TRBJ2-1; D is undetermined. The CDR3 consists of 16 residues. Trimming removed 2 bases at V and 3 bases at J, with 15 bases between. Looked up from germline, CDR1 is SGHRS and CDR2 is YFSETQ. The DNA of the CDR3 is TGCGCCAGCAGCTTACCGACTGACGCCTTCTACAATGAGCAGTTCTTC. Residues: CASSLPTDAFYNEQFF.